The 6 T cell receptor beta chains in this list originate from one sample, sequenced in a study of blood T cell repertoires in COVID-19. Sequenced by immunoSEQ multiplex PCR; TCRdb stores in-frame clones only, minus some. The sample records under 250,000 clones, around nine tenths being singletons. The specimen sequenced was peripheral blood. The receptors were gathered from a man older than 75 with acute or convalescent COVID-19.

V is TRBV19 and J is TRBJ1-3; possibly TRBD1 for D (5 bases). CDR1 and CDR2 from the germline V gene are LNHDA and SQIVND (reference sequence). Trimming took 5 bases from V and 2 from J, leaving 10 bases between them. The CDR3 length is 14 residues. The CDR3 loop reads CASSARVPGNTIYF. The CDR3, as DNA: TGTGCCAGTAGTGCCAGGGTCCCTGGAAACACCATATATTTT.

This clone appeared a single time. The rearrangement links TRBV28 to TRBJ2-1; 15 positions agree with TRBD2. There are 15 residues in the CDR3. V trimming: 7 bases; J trimming: 9 bases; junction bases outside the gene matches: 7. The germline V gene encodes CDR1 MDHEN and CDR2 SYDVKM. CDR3 coding DNA: TGTGCCAGCATTACGGGACTAGCGGGGGGAGGTGAGCAGTTCTTC. This gives the protein CASITGLAGGGEQFF.

This clone has a handful of counts. The rearrangement links TRBV5-1 to TRBJ1-5; TRBD1 is a possible D gene (6 bases). The V gene lost 0 bases and the J gene lost 5 bases, with 9 bases spanning the gap. The CDR3 spans 14 residues. Looked up from germline, CDR1 is SGHRS and CDR2 is YFSETQ. This CDR3 is CASSLGGGDQPQHF. The DNA for the CDR3 is TGCGCCAGCAGCTTGGGAGGGGGAGATCAGCCCCAGCATTTT.

The CDR3 DNA reads as TGTGCCAGCAGCGTCCGGGCTGGGGCCAACGTCCTGACTTTC. Translating gives CASSVRAGANVLTF. V gene TRBV9 combines with J gene TRBJ2-6, with D hard to call. With 2 bases removed from V and 2 bases from J, the gap between germline ends came to 5 bases. This CDR3 is 14 amino acids long. Germline V CDR1 and CDR2: SGDLS, YYNGEE.

J is TRBJ2-7 and V is TRBV19; D is perhaps TRBD2 (5 bases). The CDR3 is made up of 13 amino acids. CDR1 is LNHDA, CDR2 SQIVND, per germline (reference sequence). Deletions cut 0 bases from V and 3 bases from J, with 6 bases between. The CDR3 sequence: CASSIEGGYEQYF. In DNA form, the CDR3 reads TGTGCCAGTAGTATAGAAGGAGGCTACGAGCAGTACTTC.

The rearrangement links TRBV10-3 to TRBJ2-6; maybe TRBD1 (5 bases). The germline V gene encodes CDR1 ENHRY and CDR2 SYGVKD. The germline V and J ends were trimmed by 3 bases and 3 bases, with 6 bases remaining between them. This CDR3 is built from 14 residues. The CDR3 sequence: CAISDRVGANVLTF. The CDR3 DNA is TGTGCCATCAGTGACAGGGTTGGGGCCAACGTCCTGACTTTC.